The sequence of this TCR beta chain was determined in a study of T cells in Graves' hyperthyroidism and ophthalmopathy. TCR beta CDR3 region amplification was performed from RNA transcripts. The HTBI primer set was used in a first-round RT-PCR of the TCR CDR3. TCRdb called the multiplex PCR reads again in MiXCR, with one record for every CDR3 protein. The sample has approximately 400,000 distinct CDR3 sequences, around 16% seen once. This CDR3 region has 12 residues. Per the germline V gene, CDR1 is SGHVS and CDR2 is FQNEAQ. Trimming pared 1 base from V and 6 bases from J, leaving 6 bases between. Ahead of any ophthalmopathy symptoms, the blood sample was obtained at the first diagnosis of hyperthyroidism. This clonotype was observed at least ten times.

This chain uses TRBV7-8 with TRBJ1-1; D is unresolved. Sequenced: blood. The TCR was taken from a woman aged 18-29 years with Graves' hyperthyroidism that later progressed to Graves' ophthalmopathy. The CDR3 nucleotides are TGTGCCAGCAGCTTAGGGAGGGCTGAAGCTTTCTTT. This sequence encodes CASSLGRAEAFF.